This T cell receptor beta chain was identified in a study of PD-1 blockade in mismatch repair-deficient tumors. Turning to the study itself: Enrolled about 2012-2017, patients had progressing, pretreated mismatch repair-deficient cancers of about twelve types.

Trimming cost V 2 bases and J 6 bases; bases outside gene matches: 9. The CDR3 is 15 residues long. The germline CDR1 and CDR2 sequences are SGHKS and YYEKEE (reference sequence). The table came from immunoSEQ multiplex PCR; TCRdb's copy has only in-frame clones and leaves some out. The sample lists tens of thousands of clones, 83% occurring once. This clone was recorded once. PCR or immunohistochemistry showed mismatch repair deficiency in every enrolled patient. The sample here was peripheral blood, taken 12 weeks after starting pembrolizumab. This receptor was obtained from an adult with mismatch repair-deficient cancer. This rearrangement joins TRBV5-5 to TRBJ2-7, with 9 bases fitting TRBD2. In DNA, the CDR3 is TGTGCCAGCAGCTTCTCGGCGGGACTAGCTTCCGAGCAGTACTTC. This translates into CASSFSAGLASEQYF.